This T cell receptor (beta chain) was sequenced in a study of a mutant IDH1 vaccine in newly diagnosed glioma. The CDR3 is 15 residues long. Per germline, CDR1 SGHNT and CDR2 YYREEE (reference sequence). V shed 2 bases and J 1 base; nucleotides not matched to a gene: 1. Libraries were prepared by immunoSEQ multiplex PCR; TCRdb keeps only in-frame clonotypes and omits some of them. The sample holds over 55,000 clones, around 80% seen once. This clone occurred a few times. Its target is not known. Time point noted: week 23, last vaccination. Alongside topical imiquimod, each dose of vaccine comprised 300 ug of mutant IDH1 20-mer peptide.

The source was PBMCs, collected from a glioma patient whose treatment included an IDH1 peptide vaccine. The sequence was collected from a woman in her thirties or forties with glioma. Some clones in this sample may be carry-over from other donors' samples. The chain employs TRBV5-4 and TRBJ2-1; 9 nucleotides match TRBD2. CDR3: CASSFSGGSYNEQFF. CDR3 bases: TGTGCCAGCAGCTTTAGCGGGGGATCCTACAATGAGCAGTTCTTC.